Here is one TCR beta chain with its context. Antigen specificity is unknown. The sample comes from a study of T cell repertoires in cytomegalovirus infection. Each CDR3 protein gets one entry after TCRdb re-called the reads with MiXCR. The profile shows a few hundred thousand distinct CDR3 sequences, 35% to 50% of them singletons. CDR3 size: 17 residues. CDR1 and CDR2 from the germline V gene are LNHDA and SQIVND (reference sequence). V dropped 8 bases and J dropped 3 bases, with 22 bases sitting between them. The chain joins TRBV19 to TRBJ2-2; possible D gene TRBD1, 6 bases. This TCR came from a human donor in good health (CMV status not recorded). Some clones in this sample may be carry-over from other donors' samples. The starting material was cultured PBMCs, obtained from culture after CMV antigen stimulation. The CDR3 reads CASHTTGFVVDTGELFF. In DNA, the CDR3 is TGTGCCAGTCATACTACAGGGTTCGTGGTTGACACCGGGGAGCTGTTTTTT.